This TCR beta chain emerged from a study of T cell responses to AZD1222 COVID-19 vaccine. For this clone: The antigen is undetermined.

Libraries were prepared by immunoSEQ multiplex PCR; TCRdb keeps only in-frame clonotypes and omits some of them. This table holds tens of thousands of clones, roughly 90% found once. Study outcomes and limitations: At 160-218 and 743-854, vaccine-associated CD4 TCRs were dominant, and they spanned spike. Seropositive at baseline were only a handful of AZD1222 recipients.

Between the trimmed V and J ends, which lost 1 base and 7 bases, there was a span of 5 bases. From germline, CDR1 is MNHNS and CDR2 SASEGT. The CDR3 covers 13 residues. Sequencing used peripheral blood, obtained 28 days after the second AZD1222 dose. This clonotype was obtained from an adult who received the AZD1222 COVID-19 vaccine. The chain is built from TRBV6-1 and TRBJ1-6; D ambiguous. CDR3 loop: CASSEVANSPLHF. Written as DNA, the CDR3 is TGTGCCAGCAGTGAAGTCGCCAATTCACCCCTCCACTTT.